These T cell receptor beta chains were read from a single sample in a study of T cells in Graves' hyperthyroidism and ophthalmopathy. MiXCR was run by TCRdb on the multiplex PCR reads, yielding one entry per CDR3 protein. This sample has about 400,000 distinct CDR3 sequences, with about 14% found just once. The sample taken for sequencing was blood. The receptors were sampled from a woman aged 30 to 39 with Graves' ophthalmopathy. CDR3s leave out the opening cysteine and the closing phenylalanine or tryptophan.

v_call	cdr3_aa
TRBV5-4	ASSLVGQEYEQY
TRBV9	ASPSAFSGNTIY
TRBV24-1	ATSDSGTGSEKLF
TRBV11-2	ASSSPNPGRNSPLH
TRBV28	ASSRGYTEAF
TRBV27	ASRQGPLPYEQY
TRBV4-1	ASSHDSMGILGYT
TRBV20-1	GSPVRGANEQF
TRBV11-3	ASTLTGEETQY
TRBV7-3	ASSFAGLATDTQY
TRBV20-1	SALASGTYGYT
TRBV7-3	ASSSGPSSYNEQF
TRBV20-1	SAEGYRGESYNSPLH
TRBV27	ASSVRLAGGRNEQF
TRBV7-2	ASSLGRDLEAF
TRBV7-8	ASSLTPRTGESGANVLT
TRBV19	ASSPWTGTNTEAF
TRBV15	ATSSAAGASDTQY
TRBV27	ASSPVRGGGIGYGYT
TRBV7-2	ASSALGAGGTNTGELF
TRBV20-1	SASLPGQETQY
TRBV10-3	ATAPDSYEQY
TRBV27	ASSSTWASNEKLF
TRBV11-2	ASRRAPGGVNTEAF
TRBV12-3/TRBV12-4	ASRKQGLPGELF
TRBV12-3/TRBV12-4	ASTRVSYNEQF
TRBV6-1	ASSEASPGLAGSTDTQY
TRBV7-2	ASSLAAGGYTQY
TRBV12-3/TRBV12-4	ASSLNLGYTDTQY
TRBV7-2	ASSLVASSYNSPLH
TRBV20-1	SASWDAGRNTEAF
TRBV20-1	SARGGGAGTEAF
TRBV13	ASSNGRTEAF
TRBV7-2	ASSTDTRGGYQETQY
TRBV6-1	ASSAKNTGELF
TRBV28	ASSWGRGSEKLF
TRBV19	ASSGQGRFGNQPQH
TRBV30	AWKKPGPEYGYT
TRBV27	ASSLYLGANYGYT
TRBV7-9	ASSSKADRKKYEQY
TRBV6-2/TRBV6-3	ASSTGDSGANVLT
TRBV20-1	SARIEGDSGGISGELF
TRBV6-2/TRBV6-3	ASSYFGGMNSPLH
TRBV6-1	ASRGQGGSYNEQF
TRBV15	ATSTPGTGVSTLF